Presented here are 8 T cell receptor beta chains from one specimen sequenced in a study of blood T cell repertoires in COVID-19. Using immunoSEQ multiplex PCR, the repertoire was profiled, and TCRdb retains in-frame clones only, with some absent. The sample consists of hundreds of thousands of clones, about nine tenths of them appearing once. Sequencing was performed on PBMCs or T cells enriched from blood (not recorded which). These receptors all come from a man between 25 and 39 years old who had recovered from COVID-19.

This chain connects TRBV7-9 to TRBJ2-1; the match to TRBD2 covers 10 bases. There are 15 residues in the CDR3. CDR1 is SEHNR, CDR2 FQNEAQ, per germline (reference sequence). V was pared by 4 bases and J by 5 bases, with 5 bases of the junction left unmatched. Here the CDR3 reads CASSSSGSLHNEQFF. The CDR3 region has the DNA TGTGCCAGCAGCTCTAGCGGGAGTCTGCACAATGAGCAGTTCTTC.

The chain combines TRBV28 with TRBJ1-5, with 7 bases that match TRBD1. This CDR3 is built from 16 residues. V was pared by 4 bases and J by 0 bases, with 6 bases of the junction left unmatched. Germline V lookup: CDR1 MDHEN, CDR2 SYDVKM. As DNA, the CDR3 is TGTGCCAGCAGTTCGGGAGGGGGCCATAGCAATCAGCCCCAGCATTTT. Its translation is CASSSGGGHSNQPQHF.

Of note for this clone: The germline gene is not matched at one end of the junction; a read error may be the cause. The rearrangement joins TRBV19 to TRBJ1-2, with 10 nucleotides matching TRBD1. The CDR3 is 16 amino acids. Germline CDR1 is LNHDA and CDR2 is SQIVND (reference sequence). The CDR3 nucleotides read TGTGCCAGTAGTCTAGAGCCGGGACAGGGGATTGATGGCTACACCTTC. This gives the protein CASSLEPGQGIDGYTF.

V is TRBV7-2 and J is TRBJ2-1; TRBD2 matches at 10 bases. The junction had 6 bases not matched to a gene; V was cut back by 5 bases and J by 5 bases. The CDR3 runs to 15 residues. CDR1 SGHTA and CDR2 FQGNSA come from the germline V gene. The CDR3 spells CASSQLAGRDNEQFF. CDR3 nucleotides: TGTGCCAGCAGCCAACTAGCGGGACGCGACAATGAGCAGTTCTTC.

This clone was seen just once. The V and J genes are TRBV21-1 and TRBJ2-1; no DNA check was done on the table's D call, TRBD2. TRBV21-1 is a known pseudogene. The CDR3 has 15 residues. Here the CDR3 DNA reads TGTGCCAGCAGCAAAGGGACTAGCGGGAGCAATGAGCAGTTCTTC. It translates to CASSKGTSGSNEQFF.

In this sample, this clone turned up a few times. V is TRBV9 and J is TRBJ2-2, with TRBD2 identical over 12 bases. V trimming: 2 bases; J trimming: 7 bases; junction bases outside the gene matches: 18. The CDR3 is 20 amino acids. Germline V lookup: CDR1 SGDLS, CDR2 YYNGEE. This CDR3 is CASSVSLAGGWRFRDGELFF. The CDR3 DNA sequence: TGTGCCAGCAGCGTGTCTCTAGCGGGGGGGTGGCGCTTCCGTGACGGGGAGCTGTTTTTT.

The rearrangement uses TRBV7-2 and TRBJ2-1; TRBD2 matches 12 bases. Germline V gene lookup returns CDR1 SGHTA and CDR2 FQGNSA. The CDR3 is 18 residues long. Losses at the gene ends were 6 bases for V and 4 bases for J; bases not matched to a gene: 13. CDR3 sequence reads: CASSSGTSGSPSYNEQFF. The CDR3 region has the DNA TGTGCCAGCAGTTCAGGGACTAGCGGGTCCCCATCTTACAATGAGCAGTTCTTC. Full variable domain (missing parts from reference TRBV7-2 and TRBJ2-1): GAGVSQSPSNKVTEKGKDVELRCDPISGHTALYWYRQSLGQGLEFLIYFQGNSAPDKSGLPSDRFSAERTGGSVSTLTIQRTQQEDSAVYLCASSSGTSGSPSYNEQFFGPGTRLTVL.

The chain employs TRBV27 and TRBJ2-3; TRBD1 is a possible D gene (5 bases). CDR1 MNHEY and CDR2 SMNVEV come from the germline V gene (reference sequence). V lost 10 bases, J lost 4 bases, and 21 bases lay in between. The CDR3 totals 15 residues. CDR3 nucleotide sequence: TGTGCCATAGGGGAAGTAGGGGTGGTGTCAGATACGCAGTATTTT. The encoded protein is CAIGEVGVVSDTQYF.